Listed here are 30 T cell receptor beta chains from one sample, sequenced in a study of T cell responses to AZD1222 COVID-19 vaccine. Data came from immunoSEQ multiplex PCR; TCRdb stores just in-frame clones and leaves some out. The sample includes 150,000 to 200,000 clones, 90% to 95% of them seen just once. Sequenced material: peripheral blood, taken on day 0 of AZD1222 vaccination. The receptors shown here come from an adult in good health.

This rearrangement joins TRBV21-1 to TRBJ2-1. TRBV21-1 is tagged as a pseudogene. The CDR3 consists of 13 residues. Here the CDR3 reads CADSGGSYNEQFF. DNA for the CDR3: TGTGCCGACAGTGGGGGTTCCTACAATGAGCAGTTCTTC.

This rearrangement joins TRBV5-5 to TRBJ2-2, with D uncertain. V was clipped by 5 bases and J by 5 bases, with 10 bases between them. Germline-derived CDR1 and CDR2 are SGHKS and YYEKEE (reference sequence). CDR3 size: 13 residues. The CDR3 reads CASSFLDTGELFF. The CDR3 nucleotides are TGTGCCAGCAGTTTCCTAGATACCGGGGAGCTGTTTTTT. The full variable domain, in which reference TRBV5-5 and TRBJ2-2 provide the parts outside the CDR3, is DAGVTQSPTHLIKTRGQQVTLRCSPISGHKSVSWYQQVLGQGPQFIFQYYEKEERGRGNFPDRFSARQFPNYSSELNVNALLLGDSALYLCASSFLDTGELFFGEGSRLTVL.

The count of this clone is one. The rearrangement links TRBV12-3 or TRBV12-4 to TRBJ2-4; possible D gene TRBD2, 6 bases. This CDR3 contains 13 residues. V was trimmed by 8 bases and J by 7 bases, leaving 15 bases between them. The CDR3 coding sequence is TGTGCCAGCGCGGCGGGATCCTCCAACATTCAGTACTTC. Its protein product is CASAAGSSNIQYF.

This chain links TRBV4-1 with TRBJ2-5; no firm D call. CDR1 and CDR2 (germline): MGHRA, YSYEKL. The V end lost 0 bases, the J end lost 0 bases, and 11 bases lay between the germline ends. This CDR3 has 16 amino acids. CDR3 DNA: TGCGCCAGCAGCCAAGATGAGGCAGCTAACCAAGAGACCCAGTACTTC. Translating gives CASSQDEAANQETQYF.

The chain combines TRBV9 with TRBJ1-1, with TRBD1 matching over 7 bases. V lost 3 bases, J lost 10 bases, and 15 bases stayed unmatched. The CDR3 contains 15 residues. Germline CDR1 reads SGDLS; CDR2 reads YYNGEE. The chain's CDR3 is CASSAAQGGSLTAFF. The CDR3 DNA reads TGTGCCAGCAGCGCAGCCCAAGGGGGCTCGTTGACAGCTTTCTTT.

This sequence joins TRBV12-2 and TRBJ2-7; the DNA was not compared with TRBD1, the D call given in the table. TRBV12-2 is recorded as a pseudogene. The CDR3 sequence is 17 residues long. The CDR3: CASRLGGQRGVTYEQYF. The CDR3 DNA sequence: TGTGCAAGTCGCTTAGGGGGTCAAAGGGGTGTCACCTACGAGCAGTACTTC.

Here the CDR3 DNA reads TGTGCCAGCAGCGTAGGTCTGACTCCCGGGAATGAGCAGTTCTTC. Translation gives CASSVGLTPGNEQFF. The chain combines TRBV9 with TRBJ2-1; D is ambiguous. CDR1 is SGDLS, CDR2 YYNGEE, per germline. V gave up 0 bases and J gave up 7 bases, with 14 bases separating them. This CDR3 has 15 residues. Full variable domain (remainder filled in from reference TRBV9 and TRBJ2-1): DSGVTQTPKHLITATGQRVTLRCSPRSGDLSVYWYQQSLDQGLQFLIQYYNGEERAKGNILERFSAQQFPDLHSELNLSSLELGDSALYFCASSVGLTPGNEQFFGPGTRLTVL.

This clone was picked up one time. This chain joins TRBV28 and TRBJ2-7; 10 nucleotides agree with TRBD1. The CDR3 has 15 amino acids. V lost 0 bases to trimming and J lost 3 bases; unmatched junction nucleotides: 2. Looked up from germline, CDR1 is MDHEN and CDR2 is SYDVKM. The CDR3 sequence: CASSLWGDRGYEQYF. CDR3 nucleotide sequence: TGTGCCAGCAGTTTATGGGGGGACAGGGGCTACGAGCAGTACTTC.

This clone occurred once. The gene calls are TRBV27 and TRBJ2-3; D gene unclear. The length of the CDR3 is 11 residues. Deletions cut 3 bases from V and 6 bases from J, with 4 bases between. Germline CDR1 reads MNHEY; CDR2 reads SMNVEV (reference sequence). Written as DNA, the CDR3 is TGTGCCAGCAGTTTTGCCGATACGCAGTATTTT. Protein sequence: CASSFADTQYF.

The chain carries TRBV7-2 and TRBJ2-5; 10 bases align to TRBD2. Unmatched junction bases numbered 4, after V lost 5 bases and J lost 4 bases. Germline CDR1 SGHTA, CDR2 FQGNSA. This CDR3 region has 14 residues. The CDR3 is CASSQGTSVETQYF. The DNA of the CDR3 is TGTGCCAGCAGCCAAGGGACTAGCGTAGAGACCCAGTACTTC.

The genes are TRBV4-1 and TRBJ1-5; D gene uncertain. The CDR3 spans 16 residues. V lost 6 bases and J lost 4, with 19 bases in between. Germline loops: CDR1 MGHRA, CDR2 YSYEKL. The CDR3: CASSHPGSVGNQPQHF. In DNA form, the CDR3 reads TGCGCCAGCAGTCACCCGGGATCGGTGGGAAATCAGCCCCAGCATTTT.

J is TRBJ2-2 and V is TRBV24-1; the match to TRBD2 covers 10 bases. This CDR3 spans 18 amino acids. The ends lost 5 bases at V and 1 base at J; junction bases unmatched: 9. Germline assignment: CDR1 KGHDR and CDR2 SFDVKD. In nucleotides, the CDR3 is TGTGCCACCAGTGTGGGGTTAGCGGGAGGCTGGAACACCGGGGAGCTGTTTTTT. Protein: CATSVGLAGGWNTGELFF.

Written as DNA, the CDR3 is TGCAGCGTTGGGGAGCCGTACGAGCAGTACTTC. Its translation: CSVGEPYEQYF. The V and J genes are TRBV29-1 and TRBJ2-7; D might be TRBD2 (5 bases). Trimming stripped 4 bases from V and 4 bases from J, with 8 bases between. The CDR3 is 11 residues long. Germline lookup yields CDR1 SQVTM and CDR2 ANQGSEA.

This chain uses TRBV27 with TRBJ1-1; D not resolved. There are 13 residues in the CDR3. Germline CDR1 reads MNHEY; CDR2 reads SMNVEV (reference sequence). Trimming left V 8 bases short and J 1 base short, with 11 bases between. The CDR3 here is CASRWSGNTEAFF. The CDR3 DNA follows: TGTGCCAGCCGTTGGTCAGGGAACACTGAAGCTTTCTTT.

CDR3 sequence (DNA): TGTGCCAGCTCACCTCGGGCTAGCGGGTACTCTGGGGCCAACGTCCTGACTTTC. Its protein product is CASSPRASGYSGANVLTF. The chain is built from TRBV18 and TRBJ2-6, with TRBD2 identical over 8 bases. The CDR3 consists of 18 residues. Germline CDR1 KGHSH, CDR2 LQKENI. With 3 bases clipped from V and 0 bases from J, the junction kept 7 bases outside the gene matches.

The chain joins TRBV6-5 to TRBJ1-1; D is uncertain. The CDR3 consists of 11 residues. Germline values: CDR1 MNHEY, CDR2 SVGAGI. V shed 5 bases and J shed 7 bases, with 8 bases lying between them. CDR3 protein: CASSRSGEAFF. The CDR3 bases are TGTGCCAGCAGTCGCAGCGGTGAAGCTTTCTTT.

The rearrangement links TRBV11-2 to TRBJ1-3, with D possibly TRBD1 on 6 matching bases. The germline CDR1 and CDR2 sequences are SGHAT and FQNNGV. This CDR3 has 15 amino acids. The V end lost 5 bases, the J end lost 2 bases, and 13 bases lay between the germline ends. CDR3 residues: CASSNDRLTGNTIYF. The CDR3 DNA follows: TGTGCCAGCAGCAACGACAGGCTTACTGGAAACACCATATATTTT.

The chain uses TRBV7-3 and TRBJ2-2, with unresolved D. V lost 1 base, J lost 4 bases, and 7 bases lay in between. The CDR3 runs to 14 residues. The V gene's germline CDR1 is SGHTA and CDR2 FQGTGA. The CDR3 DNA is TGTGCCAGCAGCTTAAGACCGTTCACCGGGGAGCTGTTTTTT. It translates to CASSLRPFTGELFF.

The chain links TRBV5-6 to TRBJ2-7, with TRBD2 matching over 7 bases. The V gene end was trimmed by 4 bases and the J gene end by 6 bases; junction bases not matched to a gene: 13. Germline CDR1 SGHDT, CDR2 YYEEEE. The CDR3 is made up of 15 amino acids. This CDR3 is CASSTNAGLAAEQYF. The CDR3, as DNA: TGTGCCAGCAGCACCAACGCGGGGCTAGCGGCCGAGCAGTACTTC.

The V gene is TRBV7-2, the J gene TRBJ2-2; D possibly corresponds to TRBD1 (5 bases). This CDR3 has 14 amino acids. The ends were cut back, 3 bases at V and 6 bases at J, with 11 bases in the middle. In germline, CDR1 is SGHTA, CDR2 FQGNSA. The CDR3 is CASSLGLGAGELFF. CDR3 bases: TGTGCCAGCAGCTTGGGGCTAGGTGCCGGGGAGCTGTTTTTT.

The chain is built from TRBV28 and TRBJ2-3, with D uncertain. Trimming left V 3 bases short and J 5 bases short, with 12 bases between. The CDR3 covers 14 residues. Per the germline V gene, CDR1 is MDHEN and CDR2 is SYDVKM. The CDR3 sequence is CASSLRQIGDTQYF. The CDR3, as DNA: TGTGCCAGCAGTTTGCGGCAGATAGGAGATACGCAGTATTTT. The full variable domain, rest sourced from reference TRBV28 and TRBJ2-3, is DVKVTQSSRYLVKRTGEKVFLECVQDMDHENMFWYRQDPGLGLRLIYFSYDVKMKEKGDIPEGYSVSREKKERFSLILESASTNQTSMYLCASSLRQIGDTQYFGPGTRLTVL.

J is TRBJ2-7 and V is TRBV6-1; D is perhaps TRBD1 or TRBD2 (6 bases each). The CDR3 is 12 amino acids. Trimming removed 5 bases at V and 3 bases at J, with 8 bases between. Germline V CDR1 and CDR2: MNHNS, SASEGT. In nucleotides, the CDR3 is TGTGCCAGCAGTAGGGGGGTCTACGAGCAGTACTTC. Protein: CASSRGVYEQYF.

The genes are TRBV7-6 and TRBJ1-2; 9 bases are a match to TRBD1. CDR1 is SGHVS, CDR2 FNYEAQ, per germline. The V and J ends lost 5 bases and 6 bases, in that order; junction bases with no gene match: 10. This CDR3 contains 15 residues. The CDR3 DNA follows: TGTGCCAGCAGCCCGGCGGGACAGGGTAGGAATGGCTACACCTTC. It specifies CASSPAGQGRNGYTF.

The rearrangement links TRBV11-2 to TRBJ2-1; TRBD1 matches at 7 bases. The CDR3 is made up of 15 amino acids. Germline V gene sequence: CDR1 SGHAT, CDR2 FQNNGV. The V and J ends lost 5 bases and 6 bases, in that order; junction bases with no gene match: 10. The chain's CDR3 is CASSEDRAEGNEQFF. CDR3 DNA sequence: TGTGCCAGCAGCGAAGACAGGGCAGAAGGCAATGAGCAGTTCTTC. Using reference TRBV11-2 and TRBJ2-1 for the parts outside the CDR3, the full variable domain is EAGVAQSPRYKIIEKRQSVAFWCNPISGHATLYWYQQILGQGPKLLIQFQNNGVVDDSQLPKDRFSAERLKGVDSTLKIQPAKLEDSAVYLCASSEDRAEGNEQFFGPGTRLTVL.

This chain connects TRBV7-2 to TRBJ1-5; D gene unclear. The germline V gene has CDR1 SGHTA and CDR2 FQGNSA. The ends were cut back, 2 bases at V and 7 bases at J, with 9 bases in the middle. This CDR3 spans 13 amino acids. CDR3 DNA sequence: TGTGCCAGCAGCTTAACCCGAATGCAGCCCCAGCATTTT. Protein product: CASSLTRMQPQHF.

The CDR3 is CASSSRVSGELFF. The CDR3 coding sequence is TGTGCCAGCAGCTCTCGAGTTTCCGGGGAGCTGTTTTTT. The chain employs TRBV7-2 and TRBJ2-2; no clear D. The CDR3 sequence is 13 residues long. The germline V gene encodes CDR1 SGHTA and CDR2 FQGNSA. Trimming removed 4 bases at V and 6 bases at J, with 9 bases between.

The chain links TRBV5-1 to TRBJ1-6, with TRBD1 identical over 8 bases. The CDR3 length is 20 residues. CDR1 and CDR2 from the germline V gene are SGHRS and YFSETQ. J lost 0 bases, V lost 0 bases, and 11 bases had no gene match. CDR3 coding DNA: TGCGCCAGCAGCTTGGGACAGGGGCTAAGCGGGAGCTCCTATAATTCACCCCTCCACTTT. It yields the protein CASSLGQGLSGSSYNSPLHF.

The chain is built from TRBV5-1 and TRBJ2-7; no clear D. Germline V lookup: CDR1 SGHRS, CDR2 YFSETQ. Trimming removed 4 bases from V and 1 base from J, with 6 bases in between. This CDR3 is built from 12 residues. The CDR3 DNA is TGCGCCAGCAGCCACACGTCCTACGAGCAGTACTTC. It translates to CASSHTSYEQYF. The full variable domain, completed using reference TRBV5-1 and TRBJ2-7, is KAGVTQTPRYLIKTRGQQVTLSCSPISGHRSVSWYQQTPGQGLQFLFEYFSETQRNKGNFPGRFSGRQFSNSRSEMNVSTLELGDSALYLCASSHTSYEQYFGPGTRLTVT.

The chain carries TRBV7-3 and TRBJ1-1; 8 positions match TRBD1. V shed 5 bases and J 2 bases; nucleotides not matched to a gene: 10. Germline values: CDR1 SGHTA, CDR2 FQGTGA. This CDR3 is 16 amino acids long. The CDR3 DNA sequence: TGTGCCAGCAGCCTATCGCGGACAGGGACAAACACTGAAGCTTTCTTT. It specifies CASSLSRTGTNTEAFF.

This clone was detected only once. The chain recombines TRBV30 with TRBJ1-1; no definite D call. The V end lost 4 bases, the J end lost 4 bases, and 10 bases lay between the germline ends. The CDR3 spans 12 residues. Germline loops: CDR1 GTSNPN, CDR2 SVGIG (reference sequence). This chain's CDR3 is CAWIPKSTEAFF. The CDR3 nucleotides read TGTGCCTGGATTCCGAAGTCCACTGAAGCTTTCTTT.